The 5 T cell receptor beta chains below were found in one sample sequenced in a study of regulatory T cells in long-lasting Graves disease. Arm-PCR of CDR3 regions and iRepertoire HTBI primers were used to build TCR beta libraries. Using its own MiXCR run on the multiplex PCR reads, TCRdb lists one record per CDR3 protein. The table records around 450,000 distinct CDR3 sequences, under 25% of them present only once. Indicated time point: persistent/refractory GD, antithyroid drugs over 5 years with positive TRAb. Generation of the TCR library employed RNA extracted from PBMCs. The specimen was peripheral blood mononuclear cells (PBMCs), collected when the disease was refractory, from a patient treated with antithyroid drugs. All receptors come from a female donor with Graves disease.

This clonotype has only a few counts. V is TRBV20-1 and J is TRBJ2-6, with D uncertain. The germline V and J ends were trimmed by 1 base and 0 bases, with 13 bases remaining between them. The length of the CDR3 is 17 residues. Looked up from germline, CDR1 is DFQATT and CDR2 is SNEGSKA (reference sequence). The CDR3 nucleotides are TGCAGTGCTAGAGGGGCCCCTTCCCGCTCTGGGGCCAACGTCCTGACTTTC. It translates to CSARGAPSRSGANVLTF.

The rearrangement links TRBV7-8 to TRBJ1-1; 8 bases line up with TRBD1. There are 12 residues in the CDR3. Germline CDR1 reads SGHVS; CDR2 reads FQNEAQ. J lost 10 bases, V lost 4 bases, and 5 bases had no gene match. The CDR3 DNA reads TGTGCCAGCAGCTCGAACGACAGGGGAGCTTTCTTT. Translation: CASSSNDRGAFF.

The rearrangement joins TRBV19 to TRBJ2-1; TRBD2 might be the D (7 bases). CDR3 length: 16 residues. Germline CDR1 LNHDA, CDR2 SQIVND (reference sequence). V dropped 8 bases and J dropped 2 bases, with 19 bases sitting between them. The CDR3 bases are TGTGCCAGTCACGGAGGGGGGGCGTCCACCTACAATGAGCAGTTCTTC. Residues: CASHGGGASTYNEQFF.

This clonotype was observed a handful of times. The CDR3 bases are TGTGCCAGCAGCTCCCCGATGGGACAGGGCTCAAGTACTGAAGCTTTCTTT. Translated: CASSSPMGQGSSTEAFF. The rearrangement uses TRBV5-6 and TRBJ1-1, with 9 bases matching TRBD1. The CDR3 loop spans 17 amino acids. The germline V gene encodes CDR1 SGHDT and CDR2 YYEEEE. V trimming: 3 bases; J trimming: 5 bases; junction bases outside the gene matches: 14. Looking up the rest from reference TRBV5-6 and TRBJ1-1 gives the full variable domain: DAGVTQSPTHLIKTRGQQVTLRCSPKSGHDTVSWYQQALGQGPQFIFQYYEEEERQRGNFPDRFSGHQFPNYSSELNVNALLLGDSALYLCASSSPMGQGSSTEAFFGQGTRLTVV.

In DNA, the CDR3 is TGTGCCAGCGGCCTCTACACCTTC. Encoded protein: CASGLYTF. This chain joins TRBV28 and TRBJ1-2, with D unclear. Germline CDR1 and CDR2: MDHEN and SYDVKM. The V gene lost 8 bases and the J gene lost 10 bases, with 5 bases spanning the gap. The CDR3 contains 8 residues.